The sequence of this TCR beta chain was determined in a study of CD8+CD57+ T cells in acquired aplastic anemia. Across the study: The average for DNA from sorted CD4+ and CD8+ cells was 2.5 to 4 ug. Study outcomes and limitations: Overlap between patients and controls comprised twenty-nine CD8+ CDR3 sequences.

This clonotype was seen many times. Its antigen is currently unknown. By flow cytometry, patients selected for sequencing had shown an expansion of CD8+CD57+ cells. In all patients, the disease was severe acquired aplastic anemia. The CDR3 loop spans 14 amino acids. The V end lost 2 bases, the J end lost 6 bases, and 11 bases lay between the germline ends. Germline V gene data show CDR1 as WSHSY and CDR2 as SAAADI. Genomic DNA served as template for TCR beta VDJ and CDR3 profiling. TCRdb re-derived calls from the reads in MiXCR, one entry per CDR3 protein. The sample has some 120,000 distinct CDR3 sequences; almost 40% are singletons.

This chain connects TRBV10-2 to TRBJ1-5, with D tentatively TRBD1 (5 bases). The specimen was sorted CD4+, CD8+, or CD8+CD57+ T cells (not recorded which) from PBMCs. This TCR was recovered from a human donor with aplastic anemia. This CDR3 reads CASSERGNIQPQHF. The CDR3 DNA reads TGCGCCAGCAGTGAGAGGGGTAATATTCAGCCCCAGCATTTT.